The 15 T cell receptor beta chains given below trace back to one sample, sequenced in a study of CD8 T cells in Susac syndrome. Random hexamers were used to reverse transcribe about 0.5 to 1 ug of RNA. TCRdb reanalysed the immunoSEQ multiplex PCR reads using MiXCR and keeps one entry per CDR3 protein. The sample has around 270,000 distinct CDR3 sequences; around 85% are singletons. Sequencing input: CD8+ T cells from PBMCs. These receptors came from a human donor with multiple sclerosis.

The genes are TRBV6-5 and TRBJ2-1; D not resolved. The CDR3 contains 13 residues. Germline V gene data show CDR1 as MNHEY and CDR2 as SVGAGI. Trimming removed 4 bases at V and 9 bases at J, with 13 bases between. The CDR3 loop reads CASSSLRRSEQFF. The CDR3 DNA reads TGTGCCAGCAGTTCCCTGCGGCGGTCTGAGCAGTTCTTC.

This chain connects TRBV4-3 to TRBJ1-3; the D gene is possibly TRBD1 (5 bases). Germline CDR1 LGHNA, CDR2 YSLEER. The CDR3 runs 15 residues. Deletions cut 4 bases from V and 0 bases from J, with 10 bases between. The CDR3 loop reads CASSPGRSSGNTIYF. The CDR3, as DNA: TGCGCCAGCAGCCCGGGACGGAGCTCTGGAAACACCATATATTTT.

The chain employs TRBV5-1 and TRBJ2-1; 8 bases map to TRBD2. This CDR3 has 15 amino acids. Germline V lookup: CDR1 SGHRS, CDR2 YFSETQ. Trimming took 4 bases from V and 3 from J; bases not matched to a gene: 6. CDR3 nucleotide sequence: TGCGCCAGCAGCAAGGAACTAGCGGACTACAATGAGCAGTTCTTC. The encoded protein is CASSKELADYNEQFF.

This CDR3 reads CASSWDPGGFNQPQHF. CDR3 in DNA: TGTGCCAGCAGTTGGGACCCAGGGGGATTCAATCAGCCCCAGCATTTT. The rearrangement uses TRBV28 and TRBJ1-5, with 7 bases fitting TRBD1. Germline CDR1 is MDHEN and CDR2 is SYDVKM. J gave up 3 bases and V 4 bases, and 9 bases lay outside the gene matches. This CDR3 spans 16 amino acids.

About this clonotype: Germline and junction disagree at one end, which may indicate a read error. CDR3 in DNA: TGTGCTAGCAGCTTGACCCCCCGGCCAGGGCTCACCTACGAGCAGTACTTC. Protein: CASSLTPRPGLTYEQYF. The chain carries TRBV7-7 and TRBJ2-7; tentative D call: TRBD1 (5 bases). The CDR3 contains 17 residues. The germline gives CDR1 SSHAT, CDR2 FNYEAQ (reference sequence).

The CDR3 here is CASSEPGRSINQPQHF. CDR3 sequence (DNA): TGTGCCAGCAGTGAACCGGGACGTAGTATCAATCAGCCCCAGCATTTT. The chain has TRBV6-1 and TRBJ1-5; possible D gene TRBD1, 5 bases. This CDR3 is built from 16 residues. V shed 2 bases and J shed 3 bases, with 14 bases lying between them. Germline CDR1 is MNHNS and CDR2 is SASEGT.

V is TRBV6-5 and J is TRBJ1-1; possibly TRBD1 for D (6 bases). The CDR3 contains 12 residues. The ends were cut back, 6 bases at V and 7 bases at J, with 12 bases in the middle. Germline V gene data show CDR1 as MNHEY and CDR2 as SVGAGI. CDR3 residues: CASSRDRLEAFF. As DNA, the CDR3 is TGTGCCAGCAGCCGAGACAGGCTTGAAGCTTTCTTT.

This chain uses TRBV7-9 with TRBJ2-7; D remains ambiguous. CDR1 SEHNR and CDR2 FQNEAQ come from the germline V gene (reference sequence). The germline V and J ends were trimmed by 2 bases and 2 bases, with 16 bases remaining between them. CDR3 length: 16 residues. The CDR3 here is CASSLLGPRGPYEQYF. Here the CDR3 DNA reads TGTGCCAGCAGCTTACTAGGGCCTCGAGGCCCCTACGAGCAGTACTTC.

This clonotype was observed once. J is TRBJ2-7 and V is TRBV30; D possibly corresponds to TRBD2 (5 bases). Trimming shortened V by 1 base and J by 4 bases, and 23 bases separated the two germline ends. Germline-derived CDR1 and CDR2 are GTSNPN and SVGIG (reference sequence). This CDR3 has 17 amino acids. CDR3 nucleotides: TGTGCCTGGAGTGAGACACCATCCGGGGAGCAGACGTACGAGCAGTACTTC. It encodes CAWSETPSGEQTYEQYF.

The chain carries TRBV9 and TRBJ2-1; no clear D gene. Deletions cut 4 bases from V and 5 bases from J, with 19 bases between. Germline-derived CDR1 and CDR2 are SGDLS and YYNGEE. The CDR3 runs to 16 residues. The DNA for the CDR3 is TGTGCCAGCAGCCCCTACTCCACGGACCAAAACAATGAGCAGTTCTTC. Translation: CASSPYSTDQNNEQFF.

J is TRBJ1-1 and V is TRBV9; unclear D gene. V lost 0 bases and J lost 3, with 12 bases in between. Germline V gene data show CDR1 as SGDLS and CDR2 as YYNGEE. This CDR3 comprises 15 residues. The CDR3 DNA is TGTGCCAGCAGCGTAGCTTCGGCCTCTTACACTGAAGCTTTCTTT. This codes for CASSVASASYTEAFF.

The chain has TRBV27 and TRBJ2-2; 8 bases match TRBD2. Looked up from germline, CDR1 is MNHEY and CDR2 is SMNVEV (reference sequence). The J segment lost 1 base and the V segment lost 4 bases, leaving 5 bases of the junction unmatched. The CDR3 totals 16 residues. The CDR3 sequence is CASSSGLAVNTGELFF. The CDR3 nucleotides are TGTGCCAGCAGTTCTGGACTAGCAGTGAACACCGGGGAGCTGTTTTTT.

V is TRBV20-1 and J is TRBJ2-7, with D unclear. Germline assignment: CDR1 DFQATT and CDR2 SNEGSKA (reference sequence). Trimming stripped 0 bases from V and 3 bases from J, with 18 bases between. The CDR3 spans 16 residues. The DNA for the CDR3 is TGCAGTGCTAGAGATTTGAACTCCACGGTGCTCTACGAGCAGTACTTC. Residues: CSARDLNSTVLYEQYF.

This clonotype was detected only once. V gene TRBV7-9 combines with J gene TRBJ1-3; D remains ambiguous. The CDR3 loop spans 13 amino acids. The V end was cut by 5 bases, the J end by 4 bases, with 9 bases between. Germline lookup yields CDR1 SEHNR and CDR2 FQNEAQ (reference sequence). The CDR3 coding sequence is TGTGCCAGCAGCAATACCCTGGGAAACACCATATATTTT. Protein product: CASSNTLGNTIYF.

Only one count was recorded for this clonotype. V gene TRBV20-1 combines with J gene TRBJ2-1, with 10 nucleotides matching TRBD2. V lost 1 base, J lost 8 bases, and 8 bases stayed unmatched. CDR1 DFQATT and CDR2 SNEGSKA come from the germline V gene (reference sequence). The CDR3 has 15 amino acids. CDR3 in DNA: TGCAGTGCTAGAGCTTGGACTAGCGGAGGCGATGAGCAGTTCTTC. Protein product: CSARAWTSGGDEQFF.